The clone carrying this TCR beta chain was seen a handful of times. Its target is unknown. CDR3 length: 15 residues. The V end lost 3 bases, the J end lost 3 bases, and 12 bases lay between the germline ends. Germline values: CDR1 SNHLY, CDR2 FYNNEI. Samples each had at least 5 micrograms of total RNA extracted. The source of the sample is a study of blood T cells in healthy people across ages. Overall study results and limits: There were more naive CD4+ cells and higher diversity in long-lived donors than in aged donors. Significant beta diversity loss was already apparent by age around 40, declining roughly linearly. Estimates based on one million T cells were treated as lower bounds.

Combining a sample-barcoded 5' primer with a J-beta primer mix, a second PCR ran for roughly 7 to 12 cycles. TCRdb processed the 5' RACE reads anew with MiXCR; each CDR3 protein has one entry. The data hold 2 million or so distinct CDR3 sequences, with 40% to 55% observed a single time. This TCR came from a woman in her forties in good health. The V and J genes are TRBV2 and TRBJ2-1, with D perhaps matching TRBD1 (7 bases). Sequencing was carried out using blood. The CDR3, as DNA: TGTGCCAGCAGTGACAGGGGGGCCGTCTACAATGAGCAGTTCTTC. This translates into CASSDRGAVYNEQFF.